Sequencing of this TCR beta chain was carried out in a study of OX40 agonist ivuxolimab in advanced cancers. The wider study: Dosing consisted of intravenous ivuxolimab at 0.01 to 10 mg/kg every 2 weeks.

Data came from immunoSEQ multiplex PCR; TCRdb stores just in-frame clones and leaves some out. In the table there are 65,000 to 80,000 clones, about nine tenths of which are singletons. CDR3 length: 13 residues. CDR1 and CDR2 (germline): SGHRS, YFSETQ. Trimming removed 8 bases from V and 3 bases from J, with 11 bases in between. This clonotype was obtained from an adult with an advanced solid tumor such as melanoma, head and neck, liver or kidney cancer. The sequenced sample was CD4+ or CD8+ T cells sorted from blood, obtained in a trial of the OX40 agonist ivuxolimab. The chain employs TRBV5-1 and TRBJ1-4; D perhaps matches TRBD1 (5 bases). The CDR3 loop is CASATAANEKLFF. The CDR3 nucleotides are TGCGCCAGTGCGACAGCCGCTAATGAAAAACTGTTTTTT. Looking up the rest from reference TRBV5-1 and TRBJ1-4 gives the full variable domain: KAGVTQTPRYLIKTRGQQVTLSCSPISGHRSVSWYQQTPGQGLQFLFEYFSETQRNKGNFPGRFSGRQFSNSRSEMNVSTLELGDSALYLCASATAANEKLFFGSGTQLSVL.